The text below deals with one T cell receptor beta chain. Its antigen is not known. A junction end diverges from the germline sequence, so it may reflect a read error. The source of the sample is a study of cytomegalovirus exposure and HLA in healthy donors. Broader study findings: Another analysis was done later, and it associated approximately 18,000 TCR beta sequences with HLA alleles at 0.05 false discovery rate.

CDR3 length: 13 residues. Germline CDR1 MNHEY, CDR2 SMNVEV (reference sequence). The PCR used 60 Vbeta and 13 Jbeta primers. TCRdb keeps only in-frame clones here, not all; method: immunoSEQ multiplex PCR. The data show approximately 100,000 clones, roughly three quarters seen once. The sequencing input was PBMCs. The chain has TRBV27 and TRBJ1-2; 7 bases are shared with TRBD1. This receptor was identified in a woman in her forties in good health and CMV-seropositive. The CDR3 region is CVSSFSGGDGYTF. The CDR3 DNA sequence: TGTGTCAGCAGTTTTTCAGGGGGAGATGGCTACACCTTC.